This T cell receptor (beta chain) was sequenced in a study of T-cell reconstitution after alpha-beta-depleted transplantation in children. The CDR3 contains 13 residues. Germline loops: CDR1 ENHRY, CDR2 SYGVKD. V was pared by 8 bases and J by 7 bases, with 8 bases of the junction left unmatched. This clonotype was recorded a few times. Unique molecular identifiers were used to barcode this TCRbeta library. MiXCR was run by TCRdb on the PCR reads, yielding one entry per CDR3 protein. The table lists 300,000 to 350,000 distinct CDR3 sequences, around 16% of them singletons. The J gene is TRBJ2-1, the V gene TRBV10-3; 7 bases line up with TRBD2. The clonotype was recovered from a male patient aged 2-9 years who had a stem cell transplant for acute lymphoblastic leukemia, so the T cells may come from the graft donor. This specimen was PBMCs, mostly from graft donor cells, taken 360 days after TCRalphabeta/CD19-depleted stem cell transplant. The CDR3 loop is CAIQREGGNEQFF. The CDR3 region has the DNA TGTGCCATCCAGCGGGAAGGTGGAAATGAGCAGTTCTTC.